Presented here are 6 T cell receptor beta chains from one specimen sequenced in a study of tumor and adjacent non-tumor tissue in lung cancer. The library came from three nested PCR rounds adapted from ARM-PCR protocols. TCRdb reprocessed the multiplex PCR reads via MiXCR and lists one record per CDR3 protein. The sample includes about 76,000 distinct CDR3 sequences, about two thirds of them seen just once. No cell sorting was done before RNA was extracted from the tissue. Sequencing input: lung tumor tissue. These receptor sequences come from a woman aged 70-85 years with non-small cell lung cancer.

A remark on this clonotype: One base away lies a much larger clone, so this may be a sequencing read error. The chain couples TRBV5-1 to TRBJ2-1, with D possibly matching TRBD1 (6 bases). CDR1 is SGHRS, CDR2 YFSETQ, per germline. The CDR3 contains 14 residues. The CDR3 region is CASSLRAGANEQSF. Written as DNA, the CDR3 is TGCGCCAGCAGCCTTCGTGCAGGGGCAAATGAGCAGTCCTTC.

The rearrangement links TRBV7-8 to TRBJ1-2; TRBD1 might be the D (5 bases). The V gene's germline CDR1 is SGHVS and CDR2 FQNEAQ. The CDR3 length is 13 residues. Between the trimmed V and J ends, which lost 9 bases and 4 bases, there was a span of 15 bases. CDR3 in DNA: TGTGCCAGGGGCATTGGGGCCTCCTATGGCTACACCTTC. Amino acids: CARGIGASYGYTF.

For this clonotype: At one end, the junction sequence differs from germline, possibly due to a read error. The V and J genes are TRBV6-1 and TRBJ1-1; D unclear. Looked up from germline, CDR1 is MNHNS and CDR2 is SASEGT. The CDR3 is 13 amino acids. CDR3 residues: CTSSNAVNTEAFF. The CDR3 coding sequence is TGTACCAGCAGTAACGCAGTGAACACTGAAGCTTTCTTT.

About this clonotype itself: This clone may be a read error of a much larger clone one base away. J is TRBJ1-2 and V is TRBV14; D remains ambiguous. CDR1 is SGHDN, CDR2 FVKESK, per germline. The CDR3 has 14 residues. CDR3: CVSSQDRGLVGYTF. The CDR3 nucleotides are TGTGTCAGCAGCCAAGATCGGGGATTAGTCGGCTACACCTTC.

Remarks on this clonotype: One end of the junction fails to match germline, which may point to a read error. This chain connects TRBV18 to TRBJ2-1, with D tentatively TRBD2 (6 bases). The V gene's germline CDR1 is KGHSH and CDR2 LQKENI. The CDR3 is 12 residues long. In DNA, the CDR3 is TGTGCCAGCCCACCAGGAGGGGTTGAGCAGTTCTTC. Encoded protein: CASPPGGVEQFF.

The chain employs TRBV2 and TRBJ2-1; 9 bases map to TRBD2. This CDR3 spans 12 amino acids. CDR1 is SNHLY and CDR2 is FYNNEI in the germline V gene. The J segment lost 9 bases and the V segment lost 9 bases, leaving 6 bases of the junction unmatched. This CDR3 is CASSGRSLEQFF. In DNA, the CDR3 is TGTGCCAGTAGCGGGAGATCCCTTGAGCAGTTCTTC.